This T cell receptor (beta chain) was obtained from a study of CD8 T cells in ankylosing spondylitis. Points from the study as a whole: Characteristic, it appeared, of ankylosing spondylitis blood was a TCR beta motif of fewer than 10 highly homologous variants.

The CDR3 sequence is 14 residues long. Trimming took off 0 bases at V and 8 bases at J, with 11 bases between the two ends. CDR1 is SGHRS, CDR2 YFSETQ, per germline. TCRdb reanalysed the 5' RACE reads using MiXCR and keeps one entry per CDR3 protein. Found here are 700,000 to 1,000,000 distinct CDR3 sequences, 12% of them singletons; the top ten hold 0.45% to 0.6%. A note on this clonotype: As yet, its antigen is unknown.

The V and J genes are TRBV5-1 and TRBJ1-4, with D uncertain. Sequencing used blood, either unsorted or a sorted T cell fraction (not recorded which). This receptor was taken from a male donor with ankylosing spondylitis. The CDR3: CASSLVRAGEKLFF. In DNA form, the CDR3 reads TGCGCCAGCAGCTTGGTACGGGCGGGAGAAAAACTGTTTTTT.